These T cell receptor beta chains were read from a single sample in a study of blood T cell repertoires in COVID-19. Some clones are missing from TCRdb's copy, which holds only in-frame ones; the method was immunoSEQ multiplex PCR. This sample carries a few hundred thousand clones, roughly 87% of them seen once, and the ten largest clones take 1%. The sequencing sample was made of PBMCs or T cells enriched from blood (not recorded which). These receptors came from a woman aged 30 to 39 who had recovered from COVID-19. CDR3s include the opening cysteine and the closing phenylalanine or tryptophan. The D gene is left open where the match is weak. A clone size is listed for some rows: how often the clone was seen (once, few, many), or a class if it is expanded.

cdr3_nt cdr3_aa v_call d_call clone_size cdr3_length j_call
TGTGCCAGCAGCCAAGAAGCGTTCGACAGTCCTACCTACGAGCAGTACTTC CASSQEAFDSPTYEQYF TRBV4-2 NA NA 17 TRBJ2-7
TGTGCCAGCAGCCAAGGCCCGGGTGAGGAGACCCAGTACTTC CASSQGPGEETQYF TRBV3-1/TRBV3-2 NA once 14 TRBJ2-5
TGTGCCAGCTCACTCGCGGGACAGGTCACAGATACGCAGTATTTT CASSLAGQVTDTQYF TRBV18 TRBD1 NA 15 TRBJ2-3
TGTGCCAGCAGCGCAAGCGGGGTGCGGTATGGCTACACCTTC CASSASGVRYGYTF TRBV5-6 NA NA 14 TRBJ1-2
TGTGCCAGCAGCGGGAGTCTGGCCACTGAAGCTTTCTTT CASSGSLATEAFF TRBV14 NA NA 13 TRBJ1-1
TGCGCCAGCAGCCAAGATCCCGGAGAGGGGGCCCCCTCGTCCCTCTTGTTCTATGGCTACACCTTC CASSQDPGEGAPSSLLFYGYTF TRBV4-3 TRBD1 once 22 TRBJ1-2
TGTGCCAGCAGCGAGAGGCCTGGAGAGACCCAGTACTTC CASSERPGETQYF TRBV9 NA NA 13 TRBJ2-5
TGCAGTGCTAGTGGTCGGGGGGGTGCGAACTACGAGCAGTACTTC CSASGRGGANYEQYF TRBV20-1 TRBD2 NA 15 TRBJ2-7
TGTGCCAGCAGCGTTCGTAGCTCTGGGGCCAACGTCCTGACTTTC CASSVRSSGANVLTF TRBV9 NA NA 15 TRBJ2-6
TGTGCCAGCTCATCGACAGGGGATAGCAATCAGCCCCAGCATTTT CASSSTGDSNQPQHF TRBV18 TRBD1 NA 15 TRBJ1-5
TGTGCCAGCAGCCCTGTTAGACAGGGGTGGGCTTTCTTT CASSPVRQGWAFF TRBV3-1/TRBV3-2 TRBD1 few 13 TRBJ1-1
TGTGCCAGCAGTTTACGGCAGGGGCAAGAGACCCAGTACTTC CASSLRQGQETQYF TRBV27 NA NA 14 TRBJ2-5
TGTGCCAGCAGTCCATCACAGGGGGCTCAGCCCCAGCATTTT CASSPSQGAQPQHF TRBV2 TRBD1 NA 14 TRBJ1-5
TGTGCCAGCAGTTACTCAAGCGGGGAGGTCTATGGCTACACCTTC CASSYSSGEVYGYTF TRBV6-5 NA NA 15 TRBJ1-2
TGTGCCAGCAGCCCGACCCGGGACACATTACCGTACTTC CASSPTRDTLPYF TRBV14 NA few 13 TRBJ2-7
TGTGCCAGCAGTCCCGGGGGACTCTCTGGAAACACCATATATTTT CASSPGGLSGNTIYF TRBV6-5 NA NA 15 TRBJ1-3
TGTGCCTGGGACAGGGGAACCGATAGCAATCAGCCCCAGCATTTT CAWDRGTDSNQPQHF TRBV30 TRBD1 NA 15 TRBJ1-5
TGTGCCAGCAGCCAAGGGGCATCGAATTCACCCCTCCACTTT CASSQGASNSPLHF TRBV3-1/TRBV3-2 NA NA 14 TRBJ1-6
TGCGCCAGCAGCTTGTCCCTGAGGGAGGAAGCTGAAGCTTTCTTT CASSLSLREEAEAFF TRBV5-1 NA once 15 TRBJ1-1
TGTGCCAGCAGTTTAACTTCCGCTGGAAACACCATATATTTT CASSLTSAGNTIYF TRBV28 NA NA 14 TRBJ1-3
TGTGCCAGTAGTACCCAGGGGAGCAATCAGCCCCAGCATTTT CASSTQGSNQPQHF TRBV19 NA NA 14 TRBJ1-5
TGTGCCAGCACTCCTGGTGGGGGCCTCTACAATGAGCAGTTCTTC CASTPGGGLYNEQFF TRBV5-4 NA NA 15 TRBJ2-1
TGTGCCAGTAGTATCCAGGGGGCGGACGAGCAGTACTTC CASSIQGADEQYF TRBV19 TRBD1 NA 13 TRBJ2-7
TGTGCCAGCAGCCACCCGTTCCGCGCCCCTAATACGCAGTATTTT CASSHPFRAPNTQYF TRBV7-9 NA NA 15 TRBJ2-3
TGTGCCAGCAGATTTGACAGGTATAGCAATCAGCCCCAGCATTTT CASRFDRYSNQPQHF TRBV2 NA NA 15 TRBJ1-5
TGTGCCAGCAGCCACGGACAGGGGAGGGGAGCCCAGCATTTT CASSHGQGRGAQHF TRBV7-9 TRBD1 NA 14 TRBJ1-5
TGTGCCAGCAGCATTAGCGGGGGCCGATCTGGGGCCAACGTCCTGACTTTC CASSISGGRSGANVLTF TRBV5-4 TRBD2 NA 17 TRBJ2-6
TGTGCCAGCAGCTTAGCGAATGCAGGGGATATGTCGGGGGCCAACGTCCTGACTTTC CASSLANAGDMSGANVLTF TRBV7-9 NA NA 19 TRBJ2-6
TGTGCCAGCAGCAGGGATAATTCACCCCTCCACTTT CASSRDNSPLHF TRBV2 NA NA 12 TRBJ1-6
TGTGCCAGCAGTAGCGGGGGGCGGGGCACAGATACGCAGTATTTT CASSSGGRGTDTQYF TRBV6-2/TRBV6-3 TRBD2 NA 15 TRBJ2-3